The rows below give T cell receptor beta chains drawn from one sample of a study of blood T cell repertoires in COVID-19. Here immunoSEQ multiplex PCR was the method, and the copy in TCRdb shows in-frame clones only, minus some. This sample carries 70,000 to 100,000 clones, almost 85% of them seen once, and the ten largest clones take under 7.5%. The sample was peripheral blood. Every receptor here comes from a man over 45 with active or convalescent COVID-19. Each CDR3 is given with its conserved first and last residue. D genes are given only for firm matches. The size of a clone is reported for some rows only, either as once, few or many, or as a class for expanded clones.

NA	TRBV6-5	TRBJ1-2	NA	TGTGCCAGCAGTTACTTACCGGACAGTGAGATCTATGGCTACACCTTC	CASSYLPDSEIYGYTF
NA	TRBV19	TRBJ2-3	NA	TGTGCCAGTAGTGAAGGGCAGGGGGGAGATACGCAGTATTTT	CASSEGQGGDTQYF
NA	TRBV6-5	TRBJ1-3	NA	TGTGCCAGCAGTTGGACAGCCTCTGGAAACACCATATATTTT	CASSWTASGNTIYF
NA	TRBV6-5	TRBJ2-5	NA	TGTGCCAGCAGTTATTGGGGGGTACAAGAGACCCAGTACTTC	CASSYWGVQETQYF
NA	TRBV9	TRBJ2-7	TRBD2	TGTGCCAGCAGCGTGGGGGGGTGGACTGAAGAGCAGTACTTC	CASSVGGWTEEQYF
NA	TRBV3-1/TRBV3-2	TRBJ2-5	TRBD2	TGTGCCAGCAGCGCTAGCGGCGGAGGGGAGACCCAGTACTTC	CASSASGGGETQYF
NA	TRBV3-1/TRBV3-2	TRBJ1-1	NA	TGTGCCAGCAGCCGCGCAGGGGCTGAAGCTTTCTTT	CASSRAGAEAFF
NA	TRBV21-1	TRBJ2-5	NA	TGTGCCAGCAGCAAAGTTCTGTTAGCGGGGGACCTAGAAGAGACCCAGTACTTC	CASSKVLLAGDLEETQYF
NA	TRBV24-1	TRBJ2-1	NA	TGTGCCACCAGTCGAGCGGGCGATCACCACAATGAGCAGTTCTTC	CATSRAGDHHNEQFF
NA	TRBV28	TRBJ1-5	TRBD1	TGTGCCAGCAGTTTCGACACAGGGGGCGAACAGCCCCAGCATTTT	CASSFDTGGEQPQHF
NA	TRBV6-7	TRBJ2-1	TRBD1	TGTGCCAGCAGTTCGGGACAGGGGTTCGCTGTTGGGGAAAACAATGAGCAGTTCTTC	CASSSGQGFAVGENNEQFF
NA	TRBV5-1	TRBJ1-4	NA	TGCGCCAGCAGCTTGGTTGCAGGTGAAAAACTGTTTTTT	CASSLVAGEKLFF
NA	TRBV7-2	TRBJ1-2	NA	TGTGCCAGCAGCTCTCAGGGTAATGGCTACACCTTC	CASSSQGNGYTF
NA	TRBV5-1	TRBJ1-2	TRBD1	TGCGCCAGCAGCCCCCAAGGACAGGTTAACTATGGCTACACCTTC	CASSPQGQVNYGYTF
NA	TRBV24-1	TRBJ2-1	TRBD1	TGTGCCACCAGTGCCCCCCCCGGGACAGTTTTCTACAATGAGCAGTTCTTC	CATSAPPGTVFYNEQFF
NA	TRBV28	TRBJ2-1	TRBD2	TGTGCCAGCAGTTCTGTGCGGGGGGGTTACAATGAGCAGTTCTTC	CASSSVRGGYNEQFF
few	TRBV19	TRBJ1-5	TRBD1	TGTGCCAGTAGATTGGACAGGGTGAGCAATCAGCCCCAGCATTTT	CASRLDRVSNQPQHF
NA	TRBV28	TRBJ2-6	NA	TGTGCCAGCACCCGAGAGGCGGGGACCCGTGTCCTGACTTTC	CASTREAGTRVLTF
NA	TRBV7-8	TRBJ2-1	NA	TGTGCCAGCAGCTTATCTAATGAGCAGTTCTTC	CASSLSNEQFF
NA	TRBV5-1	TRBJ2-1	TRBD2	TGCGCCAGCAGGGCTAGCGGGGGGTACAATGAGCAGTTCTTC	CASRASGGYNEQFF
NA	TRBV6-6	TRBJ1-4	TRBD1	TGTGCCAGCAGGCGCACAGGGGCTAATGAAAAACTGTTTTTT	CASRRTGANEKLFF
NA	TRBV5-6	TRBJ1-5	NA	TGTGCCAGCAGCGCAAAGGGGCGCAATCAGCCCCAGCATTTT	CASSAKGRNQPQHF
NA	TRBV28	TRBJ1-2	TRBD1	TGTGCCAGCAGGGGGGGGGACAGGGAAAGAGGCTACACCTTC	CASRGGDRERGYTF
NA	TRBV29-1	TRBJ1-5	TRBD1	TGCAGCGTTCTTGGCGGGACAGGGGGCGGCGGCAATCAGCCCCAGCATTTT	CSVLGGTGGGGNQPQHF